This is a list of T cell receptor beta chains from one sample in a study of blood T cell repertoires in COVID-19. Sequenced by immunoSEQ multiplex PCR; TCRdb stores in-frame clones only, minus some. This sample has approximately 270,000 clones, with 87% found just once. Material for sequencing was peripheral blood. All receptors derive from a man between 18 and 35 years old with active or convalescent COVID-19. Both conserved end residues are part of each CDR3. Clone size is not always given. Where it is, it says once, few, many or a class for expanded clones.

>NA|TRBV2|TRBJ1-3
CASSEGGTASPLDTIYF
>NA|TRBV30|TRBJ1-1
CAWRYAGASNTEAFF
>NA|TRBV19|TRBJ1-6
CASNPGQNSPLHF
>NA|TRBV5-1|TRBJ2-7
CASSSGTGSEQYF
>NA|TRBV9|TRBJ2-2
CASSVALAGGKDGELFF
>NA|TRBV7-2|TRBJ1-5
CASSPRAGNQPQHF
>NA|TRBV7-9|TRBJ1-4
CASSLAVLTGSATNEKLFF
>NA|TRBV5-6|TRBJ1-6
CASSYGGKSGLNNSPLHF
>NA|TRBV24-1|TRBJ2-5
CATSPGGGQETQYF
>NA|TRBV20-1|TRBJ1-2
CSARGRGQYGYTF
>NA|TRBV30|TRBJ2-7
CAWSVRGTGSLSYEQYF
>NA|TRBV12-5|TRBJ2-3
CASGLPSPGQAARPNTDTQYF
>NA|TRBV28|TRBJ2-2
CASTKRRAWYTGELFF
>once|TRBV27|TRBJ1-6
CASSLFGADSPLHF
>NA|TRBV5-1|TRBJ2-7
CASSLGQELEQYF
>NA|TRBV15|TRBJ1-5
CATSRAELGTGGQPQHF
>NA|TRBV4-3|TRBJ2-3
CASSQDTGGRDTQYF
>NA|TRBV9|TRBJ1-2
CASSAEHRGRENYGYTF
>NA|TRBV5-1|TRBJ2-3
CASSLFSADTQYF
>once|TRBV6-6|TRBJ2-1
CASSNLLAGGVNEQFF
>NA|TRBV18|TRBJ2-7
CASSRTGTSYEQYF
>NA|TRBV9|TRBJ2-7
CASSVATGGEQYF
>once|TRBV11-2|TRBJ1-2
CASSLYVEVDGYTF
>NA|TRBV27|TRBJ2-7
CASTPRPGYEQYF
>once|TRBV5-4|TRBJ1-1
CASSLPTGENTEAFF
>NA|TRBV15|TRBJ2-1
CATSRDSMRETYNEQFF
>NA|TRBV5-4|TRBJ2-2
CASSLAKGAHTGELFF
>NA|TRBV19|TRBJ2-3
CASSMPLLAGAGNTQYF
>once|TRBV27|TRBJ2-1
CTSGLQYNEQFF
>NA|TRBV7-2|TRBJ2-7
CASSLVLSGGAHEQYF
>NA|TRBV11-2|TRBJ2-1
CASSLGLSGGWDEQFF
>NA|TRBV3-1/TRBV3-2|TRBJ1-6
CASSQDRARGVSPLHF
>NA|TRBV25-1|TRBJ2-2
CASSELGGNTGELFF
>many|TRBV12-3/TRBV12-4|TRBJ2-7
CASSSGGIEQYF
>once|TRBV7-2|TRBJ1-2
CASSLDPHRGQDGYTF
>NA|TRBV3-1/TRBV3-2|TRBJ1-1
CASSQVGGVAFF
>NA|TRBV13|TRBJ2-1
CASSPRGLAYNEQFF
>NA|TRBV23-1|TRBJ1-1
CASSRSAYRGRITEAFF
>once|TRBV7-2|TRBJ2-1
CASSLKSAGGWNEQFF
>NA|TRBV7-9|TRBJ1-1
CASSASEDRNTEAFF
>few|TRBV15|TRBJ2-3
CATSRDGLDTDTQYF
>NA|TRBV7-2|TRBJ2-7
CASSGHPSSEQYF
>once|TRBV6-2/TRBV6-3|TRBJ2-4
CASSLTSGRGEYF
>NA|TRBV4-1|TRBJ1-4
CASSQDFGTGAEKLFF
>NA|TRBV27|TRBJ1-5
CASSLIQGRNQPQHF
>NA|TRBV5-5|TRBJ2-5
CASSLALETQYF
>once|TRBV7-2|TRBJ1-4
CASSIQGVRANEKLFF
>NA|TRBV5-1|TRBJ2-7
CASSSPGQGVYEQYF
>NA|TRBV5-1|TRBJ1-1
CASSFVGVGNTEAFF
>NA|TRBV4-3|TRBJ2-7
CASSQDWSQGEQYF
>NA|TRBV9|TRBJ1-3
CASSPSLGGALSGNTIYF
>NA|TRBV28|TRBJ2-1
CASSLPGENEQFF